This T cell receptor beta chain derives from a study of cytomegalovirus exposure and HLA in healthy donors (dated by TCRdb to about 2017). With respect to the entire study: An earlier analysis of about 560 of the donors reported under 300 Gb of sequence data and some 110 million unique TCR beta sequences obtained from approximately 180 million T cells. An early release covering over 500 HLA-typed donors comprised roughly 300 gigabases of sequencing data and approximately 85 million unique TCR sequences. Of the 300 to 500 genotyped donors, 81% were placed in the genetic ancestry cluster associated with self-reported Caucasian donors. The study was designed to test whether signatures of past pathogen exposure could be identified by cataloging public T cell receptors. The study profiled the T cell repertoires of under 700 subjects by immunosequencing and related them to cytomegalovirus serostatus. Along with the approximately 700-subject first cohort, a separate validation cohort of over 90 different subjects was used. To predict cytomegalovirus infection status, the study combined high-throughput TCR immunosequencing, statistical association of individual TCRs with disease status, and machine learning. In a later analysis, previously published TCR beta repertoires from roughly 710 donors were re-analyzed and high-resolution HLA genotyping was added so that TCR occurrence patterns could be studied. Rather than drawing on any new phenotypic data, the later analysis identified candidate immune exposures from TCR beta sequences and the way those sequences occurred across donors. An earlier analysis of around 640 of the donors used high-throughput TCR beta sequencing to judge whether each TCR beta V gene segment behaved as functional or pseudogenic. Alongside the repertoire data, information on donor age, sex, ethnicity and CMV serostatus was compiled. A later genetic analysis used genome-wide SNP genotypes for about 60% of the roughly 700 donors, treating that subset as a discovery cohort. Every repertoire in the discovery cohort had been generated on one and the same sequencing platform. Class I and class II HLA loci were covered by the typing at four-digit resolution. The number of typed donors differed by locus: about 629-630 for A, B, C, DRB1 and DQB1; approximately 520 for DQA1; 606 for DPA1; and some 430 for DPB1. Several DR-DQ haplotypes were treated as single units for association and clustering because of strong linkage in the cohort. Among about 390 genotyped donors of the cohort, an average of approximately 240,000 unique TCR beta nucleotide sequences were sequenced per donor, roughly a sixth of them non-productive.

With regard to this clone: Its antigen remains unidentified. Base quality data are lacking; no much larger clone is found one base away.

What the research found in general, with its limitations: In a later analysis, several top co-occurrence clusters were reported to appear linked to parvovirus B19, influenza, CMV and Epstein-Barr virus. The sequencing pipeline was judged likely to have produced a cluster of highly shared sequence variants as a technical artifact. When HLA alleles, especially DR and DQ, strongly co-occurred, attributing TCR associations to individual alleles was difficult. Some IMGT-functional V segments, including TRBV6-2 and TRBV6-3, could not be distinguished by the 87-base-pair reads and were therefore excluded. A further reported finding was that TCR beta sequences accurately predicted the HLA-A and HLA-B alleles for most subjects in the first cohort. At a false discovery rate of 0.05, a later analysis linked about 16,000 TCR beta sequences to specific HLA alleles. In a later genetic analysis, fewer N-insertions in productive TCRs were reported among donors in an Asian-associated ancestry cluster than the roughly 700-donor mean. The classifier was reported to diagnose cytomegalovirus status with high specificity and sensitivity in both the original and validation cohorts. Because HLA typing was missing for some donors at each locus, association tests included only the typed subset. It was suggested by the authors that the approach could potentially be generalized to other disease states and immunological phenotypes. A later genetic analysis associated a missense DCLRE1C variant with V-gene and J-gene trimming of TCR beta chains, and an independent cohort replicated the association. In vitro tests confirmed that a few of the cytomegalovirus-associated TCR beta chains recognize cytomegalovirus antigens. This cohort had only TCR beta chains sequenced, and the lack of alpha or paired-chain data limited which features could be detected. Correlated functional status among segregating V segments might reflect linkage disequilibrium, but an unknown experimental factor could not be ruled out. While some public TCRs were present in many individuals, most TCR sequences turned up only very rarely across donors. According to a later analysis, most CMV-associated TCR beta chains appeared to be HLA-restricted, and the HLA associations seemed to be driven largely by CMV exposure. Sequencing depth was assumed to be roughly uniform across donors in the presence/absence analyses, though that assumption may not hold. CMV serostatus was the only immune exposure information available for the cohort. According to a later analysis, TCR association rates differed among HLA loci, with DRB1 alleles showing the most associated TCRs and HLA-C alleles showing the fewest. In an earlier analysis of some 500 of the donors, most TCR beta V segments appeared in productive rearrangements about 87% or about 30% of the time, broadly matching IMGT annotations. Seventeen rarely observed V segments, including chromosome 9 orphons, were excluded from the earlier analysis of several hundred of the donors because counts were too low. In a later analysis, HLA-associated TCR beta chains showed more clonal expansion and lower generation probabilities than non-associated chains that were equally common. A total of roughly 160 TCR beta chains were listed by the study as associated with cytomegalovirus.

CDR1 SGHTA and CDR2 FQGNSA are derived from the germline V gene. V and J lose 3 bases and 6 bases, and a span of 8 bases separates them. The CDR3 numbers 12 residues from cysteine through phenylalanine. Only the CDR3 region is kept as DNA, spanning 36 bases read in frame from base 1. The cohort was made up of 666 healthy bone marrow donors. Cohort members were all nominally healthy when sampled, although unrecorded immune exposures were likely present. The donor tested CMV seropositive, placing the donor among the 290 or so seropositive members of the cohort. A peripheral blood sample was collected from each donor, and TCR beta sequencing was performed on peripheral blood mononuclear cells. The Qiagen DNeasy Blood Extraction Kit was used to extract genomic DNA from the blood cell samples. The library was generated by the immunoSEQ multiplex PCR assay. The multiplex PCR relied on a mix of 60 forward primers for TCR Vbeta segments and 13 reverse primers for TCR Jbeta segments. The CDR3 region of rearranged TCR beta genes was amplified from genomic DNA with a multiplex PCR assay. On the Illumina HiSeq System, the amplified TCR beta libraries were sequenced as 87-base-pair reads. Processing in the source paper ran as follows. Across the 600 to 700 repertoires, a later analysis counted 78 million or so unique TCR beta chains, roughly 11 million of which were shared by at least two donors. Raw reads were error-corrected and collapsed into unique sequences by a nearest-neighbor algorithm in which closely related sequences were merged to remove PCR and sequencing errors. V, D and J gene segments were assigned by aligning CDR3 sequences to IMGT reference sequences. For a sequence to be retained, a match of at least six nucleotides was required to both a V gene segment and a J gene segment. A rearrangement counted as productive if the CDR3 had no stop codons and remained in frame with V and J, and every other rearrangement counted as non-productive. CDR3 was defined according to IMGT convention as the region running from the second conserved V-encoded cysteine to the conserved J-encoded phenylalanine. In an earlier analysis of more than 550 of the donors, sequences lacking an unambiguous match to a single V gene segment were excluded. An earlier analysis of 587 of the donors classified V segments as functional when productive rearrangements were above 56.7% and as segregating when the standard deviation between donors was above 5%. A statistical classification framework was built to diagnose cytomegalovirus status from the catalog of TCR beta chain sequences. In a later analysis, V and J genes were assigned by comparing TCR nucleotide sequences against IMGT/GENE-DB human TR gene sequences. Using the TCRdist pipeline, a later analysis assigned CDR3 sequences along with most-parsimonious VDJ recombination scenarios. In a later analysis, each TCR beta chain was defined by its CDR3 amino acid sequence together with its V-gene family, and reads lacking a unique V-gene family were excluded. As a way to deal with suspected cross-contamination and a sequencing artifact, a later analysis dropped over 550 nucleotide sequences that were highly shared and had low generation probability. A later analysis calculated a clonal expansion index for each public chain from normalized within-repertoire ranks of inferred template counts. In a later analysis, generation probabilities were computed with a VDJ recombination model fitted to out-of-frame rearrangements, and the resulting probabilities were checked against IGoR. Hypergeometric tests were used in a later analysis to score TCR-TCR, TCR-HLA and TCR-CMV co-occurrence, with a repertoire-size bias correction applied to the TCR pairs. A later analysis estimated false discovery rates by permuting HLA or CMV assignments 20 times. In a later analysis, co-occurring TCRs were grouped using DBSCAN, with TCRdist sequence similarity added in when clustering inside HLA-allele-positive subsets. Repertoires with fewer than 30,000 or more than 120,000 public chains, plus five repertoires with anomalous nucleotide sharing, were excluded from co-occurrence clustering. TCRdb re-hosts the immuneACCESS table, in-frame sequences only. Its copies lack some clones; in the studies checked, an unresolved V gene accounts for under half of them, and the cause for the rest is not known. V and J calls and clone size follow that table, whereas D and trimming were derived from the DNA. In this sample the table shows more than 95,000 clones, over 60% of which occur a single time. Under 6.5% of the sample goes to the ten largest clones.

The rearrangement combines TRBV7-2 with TRBJ1-2; tentative D gene TRBD1, with 5 bases matching. Material: PBMCs. This TCR came from a man in his 60s in good health and CMV-seropositive. The DNA reads TGTGCCAGCAGCTTCGCGACAGATGGCTACACCTTC. Translation gives CASSFATDGYTF.